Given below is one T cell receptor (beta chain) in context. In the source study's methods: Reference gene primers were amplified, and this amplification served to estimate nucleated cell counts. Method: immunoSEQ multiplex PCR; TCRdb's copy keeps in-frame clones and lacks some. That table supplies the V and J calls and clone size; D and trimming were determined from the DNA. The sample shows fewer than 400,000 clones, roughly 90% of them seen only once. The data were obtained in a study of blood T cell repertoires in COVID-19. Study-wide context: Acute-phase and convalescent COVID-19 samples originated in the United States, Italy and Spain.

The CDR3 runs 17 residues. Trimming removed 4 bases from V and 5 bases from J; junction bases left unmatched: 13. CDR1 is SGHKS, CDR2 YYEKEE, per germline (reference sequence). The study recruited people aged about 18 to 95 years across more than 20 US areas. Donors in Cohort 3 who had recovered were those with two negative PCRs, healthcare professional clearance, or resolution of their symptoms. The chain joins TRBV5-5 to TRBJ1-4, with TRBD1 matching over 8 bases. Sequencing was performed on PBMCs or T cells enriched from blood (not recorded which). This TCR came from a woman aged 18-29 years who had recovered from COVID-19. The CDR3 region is CASSPSRGQDGNEKLFF. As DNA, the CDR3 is TGTGCCAGCAGCCCCTCCAGGGGGCAAGACGGGAATGAAAAACTGTTTTTT.